This TCR beta chain derives from a study of blood T cell repertoires in COVID-19. For the study at large: COVID-19 samples, acute and convalescent, were from the United States, Italy and Spain. In each case, the material was cDNA or gDNA derived from T cells, B-cell-depleted T cells, or PBMCs.

Authors' methods: Reference gene primer amplification in the assay estimated nucleated cell counts. The method was immunoSEQ multiplex PCR; TCRdb's version includes in-frame clones alone and lacks a portion of them. For V, J and clone size, that table is used; D and trimming come from the DNA. The sample has 200,000 to 250,000 clones; 75% to 85% are singletons. The CDR3 consists of 18 residues. Per the germline V gene, CDR1 is MDHEN and CDR2 is SYDVKM. J lost 2 bases, V lost 3 bases, and 5 bases had no gene match. The sequencing sample was made of peripheral blood. This receptor was identified in a human donor in a cohort sampled during active COVID-19. The chain joins TRBV28 to TRBJ2-6; TRBD1 aligns across 12 bases. The CDR3 region has the DNA TGTGCCAGCAGTTTCCAAGGGGACAGGGGGCCTGGGGCCAACGTCCTGACTTTC. Amino acids: CASSFQGDRGPGANVLTF.